This T cell receptor (beta chain) was sequenced during a study of cytomegalovirus exposure and HLA in healthy donors. At collection, donors were nominally healthy, but unrecorded immune exposures were probable. The study ran its PCR with 60 Vbeta and 13 Jbeta primers. Repertoires were generated with immunoSEQ multiplex PCR, while TCRdb's copy carries only in-frame clones and drops some. Found here are 95,000 to 110,000 clones, roughly 80% of them singletons; the top ten hold about 4.1%. Notes on the study in general: TRBV6-2, TRBV6-3 and some other V segments were excluded as indistinguishable. What a later analysis showed was that several of the most significant clusters appeared linked to common viral pathogens.

As for this clone: Antigen unknown.

CDR3 length equals 16 residues. After removal of 0 bases from V and 3 bases from J, the junction contained 7 bases not matched to a gene. In germline, CDR1 is LGHNA, CDR2 YSLEER. The origin of this receptor is a man in his fifties or sixties in good health and CMV-seropositive. The rearrangement uses TRBV4-3 and TRBJ2-7, with 8 bases aligning to TRBD2. Sequenced material: PBMCs. DNA for the CDR3: TGCGCCAGCAGCCAAGATCGGAGCGGGAGCCTCTACGAGCAGTACTTC. This translates into CASSQDRSGSLYEQYF.